This T cell receptor (beta chain) was captured in a study of cytomegalovirus exposure and HLA in healthy donors. Overall study results and limits: The study designated about 160 TCR beta chains cytomegalovirus-associated. Rare sequences made up most TCRs, while some public TCRs were found in many donors. Subsequent analysis revealed that first-cohort TCR clusters tended to co-occur in the roughly 120 validation repertoires.

Per germline, CDR1 MGHRA and CDR2 YSYEKL. The V end was cut by 2 bases, the J end by 4 bases, with 8 bases between. The CDR3 is 13 amino acids. A remark on this clone: Its antigen remains unknown.

Measured with immunoSEQ multiplex PCR; TCRdb has only the in-frame clones, and not every one. The data contain 260,000 or so clones, approximately 90% of them singletons. The chain joins TRBV4-1 to TRBJ2-5, with D perhaps TRBD1 (6 bases). This TCR was sampled from a woman aged 18-30 years in good health and CMV-seronegative. Material: PBMCs. The CDR3 sequence is CASSQWGRETQYF. The DNA of the CDR3 is TGCGCCAGCAGCCAATGGGGGCGAGAGACCCAGTACTTC.